This entry lists 19 T cell receptor beta chains sequenced from one sample in a study of post-analysis software for immune sequencing data. Carried by the TCR beta cDNA libraries were unique molecular identifiers. TCRdb re-analysed the PCR reads in MiXCR, keeping a single row per CDR3 protein. The repertoire holds roughly 600,000 distinct CDR3 sequences, roughly 45% seen once, with roughly 1.8% in the top ten. Antigens of these TCRs are unknown. Study-level points and caveats: About 5 TRBV segments were significantly more frequent in patients than in controls. TRBV5-6, TRBV5-1 and TRBV20-1 were among these segments.

What was sequenced was blood. The receptors shown here come from a girl aged 5-17 years with multiple sclerosis.

Here the CDR3 reads CASSPFQGQGVVGAEAFF. For the CDR3, the DNA is TGTGCCAGCAGTCCTTTTCAGGGACAGGGAGTTGTGGGGGCTGAAGCTTTCTTT. V and J are TRBV27 and TRBJ1-1, with 9 bases matching TRBD1. Germline V gives CDR1 MNHEY, CDR2 SMNVEV (reference sequence). J lost 6 bases, V lost 5 bases, and 19 bases had no gene match. CDR3 size: 18 residues.

This clonotype was counted many times. The V gene is TRBV6-5, the J gene TRBJ2-7; D call uncertain. The germline V gene encodes CDR1 MNHEY and CDR2 SVGAGI. The V end was cut by 4 bases, the J end by 2 bases, with 9 bases between. The CDR3 loop spans 13 amino acids. CDR3 protein: CASSSFSPYEQYF. CDR3 in DNA: TGTGCCAGCAGTTCCTTCTCCCCCTACGAGCAGTACTTC.

The chain joins TRBV7-8 to TRBJ1-5, with D possibly TRBD1 on 5 matching bases. The germline V gene encodes CDR1 SGHVS and CDR2 FQNEAQ. CDR3 size: 16 residues. V was pared by 5 bases and J by 5 bases, with 19 bases between. The CDR3 loop is CASSPGGQGADQPQHF. For the CDR3, the DNA is TGTGCCAGCAGCCCCGGAGGGCAGGGTGCGGATCAGCCCCAGCATTTT.

The CDR3 is CASSSSGQTYNEQFF. The CDR3 region has the DNA TGTGCCAGCAGCTCGTCGGGACAGACATACAATGAGCAGTTCTTC. The chain couples TRBV7-9 to TRBJ2-1; 7 positions match TRBD1. With 4 bases clipped from V and 4 bases from J, the junction kept 7 bases outside the gene matches. CDR1 is SEHNR and CDR2 is FQNEAQ in the germline V gene (reference sequence). The CDR3 contains 15 residues.

The CDR3 nucleotides read TGTGCCAGCAGCCAAGATCACTCAGTCACCTACGAGCAGTACTTC. Translation: CASSQDHSVTYEQYF. This chain joins TRBV4-2 and TRBJ2-7; D remains ambiguous. The V end lost 0 bases, the J end lost 2 bases, and 11 bases lay between the germline ends. The CDR3 covers 15 residues. Per germline, CDR1 LGHNA and CDR2 YNFKEQ.

In this sample, this clonotype turned up once. V and J are TRBV10-3 and TRBJ2-3; 7 bases are shared with TRBD1. V lost 7 bases and J lost 3; bases outside the gene matches: 7. In germline, CDR1 is ENHRY, CDR2 SYGVKD. The length of the CDR3 is 14 residues. CDR3 residues: CAIKTGEWTDTQYF. The CDR3 DNA reads TGTGCCATCAAAACAGGGGAATGGACAGATACGCAGTATTTT.

J is TRBJ2-4 and V is TRBV29-1; D is undetermined. TRBJ2-7 matches the DNA end more closely, so the J call is doubtful. Germline V gives CDR1 SQVTM, CDR2 ANQGSEA. The length of the CDR3 is 12 residues. CDR3 loop: CSVRTISYEQYF. The DNA of the CDR3 is TGCAGCGTAAGGACCATCAGCTACGAGCAGTACTTC.

This clonotype came up a few times. Germline and junction disagree at one end, which may indicate a read error. The chain combines TRBV12-3 or TRBV12-4 with TRBJ2-7; unclear D gene. The CDR3 is 11 residues long. The CDR3 coding sequence is TGTGCCGGCAGTCAGCGCTACGAGCAGTACTTC. Translated: CAGSQRYEQYF.

This clonotype was detected only once. This likely comes from a read error, as the CDR3 has no conserved phenylalanine or tryptophan at its end. The rearrangement joins TRBV9 to TRBJ2-1, with no clear D. Per germline, CDR1 SGDLS and CDR2 YYNGEE. Between the trimmed V and J ends, which lost 4 bases and 0 bases, there was a span of 11 bases. This CDR3 contains 15 residues. The CDR3 loop is CASSPTSVSYNEQFV. CDR3 in DNA: TGTGCCAGCAGCCCGACCAGCGTCTCCTACAATGAGCAGTTCGTC.

V is TRBV7-9 and J is TRBJ1-2; the D is unclear. Germline values: CDR1 SEHNR, CDR2 FQNEAQ (reference sequence). V gave up 5 bases and J gave up 6 bases, with 7 bases separating them. The CDR3 extends over 11 amino acids. The DNA of the CDR3 is TGTGCCAGCAGCACCCGAGATGGCTACACCTTC. This codes for CASSTRDGYTF. Full variable domain (remainder filled in from reference TRBV7-9 and TRBJ1-2): DTGVSQNPRHKITKRGQNVTFRCDPISEHNRLYWYRQTLGQGPEFLTYFQNEAQLEKSRLLSDRFSAERPKGSFSTLEIQRTEQGDSAMYLCASSTRDGYTFGSGTRLTVV.

As concerns this clonotype: A junction end diverges from the germline sequence, so it may reflect a read error. The V gene is TRBV4-1, the J gene TRBJ2-7; D perhaps matches TRBD1 (5 bases). This CDR3 has 15 amino acids. CDR1 and CDR2 from the germline V gene are MGHRA and YSYEKL. The CDR3: CTSSQEPQVIYEQYF. The CDR3 region has the DNA TGCACCAGCAGCCAAGAGCCACAGGTTATCTACGAGCAGTACTTC.

This clonotype was seen a few times. The J gene is TRBJ1-2, the V gene TRBV5-1; TRBD1 agrees at 8 bases. The CDR3 has 14 residues. Unmatched junction bases numbered 6, after V lost 3 bases and J lost 5 bases. Looked up from germline, CDR1 is SGHRS and CDR2 is YFSETQ. The CDR3 sequence is CASSSTGDWYGYTF. The CDR3 DNA is TGCGCCAGCAGCTCGACAGGGGATTGGTATGGCTACACCTTC.

On this clonotype itself: The junction departs from germline at one end; a sequencing error may be responsible. This chain uses TRBV7-8 with TRBJ2-5; D uncertain. The last part of the DNA fits TRBJ2-7 better; the J call may be wrong. Looked up from germline, CDR1 is SGHVS and CDR2 is FQNEAQ. This CDR3 region has 13 residues. CDR3 sequence reads: CAGSLDLAYEQYF. Here the CDR3 DNA reads TGTGCCGGCAGCTTAGACTTAGCCTACGAGCAGTACTTC.

The chain is built from TRBV6-1 and TRBJ2-3, with unresolved D. CDR3 length equals 17 residues. Germline assignment: CDR1 MNHNS and CDR2 SASEGT. V lost 6 bases and J lost 0, with 19 bases in between. The CDR3 DNA reads TGTGCCAGCAGCCACGCAGACGTTGTGATGAGCACAGATACGCAGTATTTT. Residues: CASSHADVVMSTDTQYF.

The V gene is TRBV6-2 or TRBV6-3, the J gene TRBJ2-3; the match to TRBD2 covers 7 bases. This CDR3 comprises 13 residues. Germline CDR1 MNHEY, CDR2 SVGEGT. J gave up 3 bases and V 11 bases, and 8 bases lay outside the gene matches. CDR3 coding DNA: TGTGCCCCCCGGCGCGGGAGTACAGATACGCAGTATTTT. Translated: CAPRRGSTDTQYF.

This clonotype showed up just a few times. The J gene is TRBJ2-1, the V gene TRBV7-2; 7 bases agree with TRBD1. The germline gives CDR1 SGHTA, CDR2 FQGNSA. The CDR3 totals 19 residues. The V segment lost 5 bases and the J segment 3 bases; nucleotides outside the gene matches: 19. In DNA form, the CDR3 reads TGTGCCAGCAGCCCATTCGGACCCAGCCCACAGGGGAGCTACAATGAGCAGTTCTTC. Amino acids: CASSPFGPSPQGSYNEQFF. Full variable domain (missing parts from reference TRBV7-2 and TRBJ2-1): GAGVSQSPSNKVTEKGKDVELRCDPISGHTALYWYRQSLGQGLEFLIYFQGNSAPDKSGLPSDRFSAERTGGSVSTLTIQRTQQEDSAVYLCASSPFGPSPQGSYNEQFFGPGTRLTVL.

This rearrangement joins TRBV12-3 or TRBV12-4 to TRBJ1-2; D gene uncertain. Trimming took 1 base from V and 2 from J, leaving 26 bases between them. The length of the CDR3 is 20 residues. CDR3 region: CASSLGVELGDRRSNYGYTF. CDR3 in DNA: TGTGCCAGCAGTTTAGGTGTAGAACTAGGAGATAGGCGATCCAACTATGGCTACACCTTC.

The chain uses TRBV5-1 and TRBJ2-7; D is uncertain. The V gene lost 0 bases and the J gene lost 0 bases, with 7 bases spanning the gap. This CDR3 contains 14 residues. Germline V lookup: CDR1 SGHRS, CDR2 YFSETQ. The CDR3, as DNA: TGCGCCAGCAGCTTGGAAGCCCACTCCTACGAGCAGTACTTC. Protein: CASSLEAHSYEQYF.

V is TRBV12-3 or TRBV12-4 and J is TRBJ1-1; D is undetermined. There are 12 residues in the CDR3. V lost 7 bases and J 8 bases, leaving 14 bases between the germline ends. CDR3 nucleotide sequence: TGTGCCAGCACTTCAGGTATACGGGAAGCTTTCTTT. Its translation is CASTSGIREAFF.